These T cell receptor beta chains were read from a single sample in a study of radiotherapy plus CTLA-4 blockade in lung cancer. Sequencing used immunoSEQ multiplex PCR; TCRdb keeps in-frame clones, though not all of them. The profile shows around 40,000 clones, around 86% of them singletons. This specimen consisted of peripheral blood, obtained from a patient treated with radiotherapy plus ipilimumab. Every receptor here comes from a human donor with non-small cell lung cancer whose response to radiotherapy plus ipilimumab could not be evaluated. The CDR3 runs from the conserved cysteine through the conserved F or W. D genes are given only for firm matches. The size field is filled for only some rows; it gives once, few, many or a size class.

clone_size j_call d_call v_call cdr3_nt cdr3_aa
NA TRBJ2-7 TRBD1 TRBV7-2 TGTGCCAGCAGCTCCGACAGGGGAAACTACGAGCAGTACTTC CASSSDRGNYEQYF
NA TRBJ2-1 NA TRBV11-2 TGTGCCAGCAGCTTAGACATCGAGGGCCTCAATGAGCAGTTCTTC CASSLDIEGLNEQFF
NA TRBJ2-1 NA TRBV4-1 TGCGCCAGCAGCCAAGAAACGAGGATAGAATACAATGAGCAGTTCTTC CASSQETRIEYNEQFF
NA TRBJ1-4 NA TRBV5-1 TGCGCCAGCAGCCCGGGATCCGGGGATGAAAAACTGTTTTTT CASSPGSGDEKLFF
NA TRBJ2-3 NA TRBV5-4 TGTGCCAGCAGCTTTCCCGCAGGAAGGACAGATACGCAGTATTTT CASSFPAGRTDTQYF
NA TRBJ2-5 TRBD2 TRBV19 TGTGCCAGTAGTATCGGAGCGGGGGAGACCCAGTACTTC CASSIGAGETQYF
NA TRBJ1-3 TRBD1 TRBV7-8 TGTGCCAGCAGCACGCACGACAGGGGCTACTCTGGAAACACCATATATTTT CASSTHDRGYSGNTIYF
NA TRBJ1-6 NA TRBV27 TGTGCCAGCAGTCCTCCCCCAGGGAGGAATTCACCCCTCCACTTT CASSPPPGRNSPLHF
NA TRBJ2-7 NA TRBV6-1 TGTGCCAGCAGTGCTAGACCGTACTACGAGCAGTACTTC CASSARPYYEQYF
few TRBJ2-1 NA TRBV15 TGTGCCACCAGCAGAGATGAGGGCCGGGAGTTCTTC CATSRDEGREFF
NA TRBJ2-3 NA TRBV7-8 TGTGCCAGCAGCTTAGCGATCTTGGGCCCCACAGATACGCAGTATTTT CASSLAILGPTDTQYF
once TRBJ2-1 NA TRBV7-9 TGTGCCAGCAGCTTAGCGGGGGGGCTCAGGAATGAGCAGTTCTTC CASSLAGGLRNEQFF
NA TRBJ1-1 NA TRBV18 TGTGCCAGCTCACCTACAGGGAGCGGAACTGAAGCTTTCTTT CASSPTGSGTEAFF
NA TRBJ1-2 NA TRBV7-9 TGTGCCAGCAGCTTAGACAGGGTATGGTATGGCTACACCTTC CASSLDRVWYGYTF
NA TRBJ1-6 NA TRBV27 TGTGCCAGCAGTTTATATTCTGACGGGGGCTCCTATAATTCACCCCTCCACTTT CASSLYSDGGSYNSPLHF
NA TRBJ2-7 TRBD1 TRBV6-1 TGTGCCAGCTTTGGACAGGGGGTGTCCTACGAGCAGTACTTC CASFGQGVSYEQYF
NA TRBJ2-3 NA TRBV19 TGTGCCAGTAGTATGCGCGGGGTCCGGGCAGATACGCAGTATTTT CASSMRGVRADTQYF
NA TRBJ2-3 TRBD2 TRBV2 TGTGCCAGCAGCCCCCGGCTAGCGGGAGTGGGCACAGATACGCAGTATTTT CASSPRLAGVGTDTQYF
NA TRBJ1-5 TRBD1 TRBV28 TGTGCCAGCAGTTCGGACAGGGGCGATGGCAATCAGCCCCAGCATTTT CASSSDRGDGNQPQHF
NA TRBJ2-7 NA TRBV28 TGTGCCAGCAGTTTCTACGGGGGGCGCGGGTACGAGCAGTACTTC CASSFYGGRGYEQYF
NA TRBJ2-3 NA TRBV18 TGTGCCAGCTCACCGGGGGCGGATACGCAGTATTTT CASSPGADTQYF
NA TRBJ1-1 NA TRBV7-9 TGTGCCAGCAGCTTAGGCAGGGATAGCACTGAAGCTTTCTTT CASSLGRDSTEAFF
NA TRBJ2-2 TRBD2 TRBV5-1 TGCGCCAGCAGCTTGGCCGGCACTAGCGGGAGCACCGGGGAGCTGTTTTTT CASSLAGTSGSTGELFF
NA TRBJ2-7 NA TRBV10-3 TGTGCCATCAGTGAGGTAGGGGGAGGGCCGGGGGAGCAGTACTTC CAISEVGGGPGEQYF
NA TRBJ2-1 TRBD1 TRBV7-9 TGTGCCAGCAGCTTAGGATCAGGGGGCGCCTACAATGAGCAGTTCTTC CASSLGSGGAYNEQFF
NA TRBJ2-2 TRBD2 TRBV28 TGTGCCAGCAGGGCGGGGCTAGCGGAAACCGGGGAGCTGTTTTTT CASRAGLAETGELFF
NA TRBJ2-1 NA TRBV9 TGTGCCAGCAGCGTAGGTCGGGGCTACAATGAGCAGTTCTTC CASSVGRGYNEQFF
NA TRBJ1-2 NA TRBV10-3 TGTGCCATCACCGAGCAGGGGAACTATGGCTACACCTTC CAITEQGNYGYTF
few TRBJ2-1 TRBD2 TRBV19 TGTGCCAGTAGTACGGGGACTACGTCCTATGAGCAGTTCTTC CASSTGTTSYEQFF
NA TRBJ2-6 NA TRBV19 TGTGCCAGTAGTGTAACTGGGGCCAACGTCCTGACTTTC CASSVTGANVLTF
NA TRBJ1-1 NA TRBV19 TGTGCCAGTAGTATAGATTTGAGATCCTTGAACACTGAAGCTTTCTTT CASSIDLRSLNTEAFF
NA TRBJ2-7 TRBD1 TRBV10-1 TGCGCCAGCGGGTTCCGGGACAGGGAGAGCTGCGAGCAGTACTTC CASGFRDRESCEQYF
NA TRBJ2-3 NA TRBV5-1 TGCGCCAGCAGCTTGGTAGGTCGGGACACAGATACGCAGTATTTT CASSLVGRDTDTQYF
once TRBJ1-4 NA TRBV29-1 TGCAGCGTTGGGGGGCAGGGGCTCTTTAATGAAAAACTGTTTTTT CSVGGQGLFNEKLFF
NA TRBJ1-1 NA TRBV5-1 TGCGCCAGCAGCTCCGGGGACATCCAGTTAAACACTGAAGCTTTCTTT CASSSGDIQLNTEAFF
NA TRBJ1-1 NA TRBV6-6 TGTGCCAGCACCCAGGGTCGGGGGGCGAACACTGAAGCTTTTTTT CASTQGRGANTEAFF
NA TRBJ2-3 NA TRBV2 TGTGCCAGCAGCGCAGATCTTAGCACAGATACGCAGTATTTT CASSADLSTDTQYF
NA TRBJ2-7 TRBD1 TRBV10-3 TGTGCCATCAATATGGACAGGGGGTACGAGCAGTACTTC CAINMDRGYEQYF
NA TRBJ1-1 NA TRBV27 TGTGCCAGCAGTTTAGGGGGCTTGAACACTGAAGCTTTCTTT CASSLGGLNTEAFF
NA TRBJ2-7 NA TRBV5-1 TGCGCCAGCAGCCACGGGACACTCCAAGGCTCAGGCGAGCAGTACTTC CASSHGTLQGSGEQYF
NA TRBJ2-1 TRBD2 TRBV5-5 TGTGCCAGCAGCGGCGACGGCGGGGGGGGAAATGAGCAGTTCTTC CASSGDGGGGNEQFF
NA TRBJ2-7 NA TRBV10-2 TGCGCCAGCACCTCGGGGAGGGGGAGGTACGAGCAGTACTTC CASTSGRGRYEQYF
NA TRBJ2-2 NA TRBV6-1 TGTGCCAGCAGTGTTATTCGTACCGGGGAGCTGTTTTTT CASSVIRTGELFF
NA TRBJ2-1 NA TRBV21-1 TGTGCCCTAGGGGGGGCGAGTGCCTTCTTC CALGGASAFF
NA TRBJ2-5 NA TRBV28 TGTGCCAGCAGTATTCCCGGCCGGGACAAGTACTTC CASSIPGRDKYF
once TRBJ1-5 NA TRBV20-1 TGCAGTGCTCCCACGCGGGGAAGCCAGCATTTT CSAPTRGSQHF
once TRBJ1-2 TRBD1 TRBV9 TGTGCCAGCAGCGTAGGGGGACAGCCACTCTATGGCTACACCTTC CASSVGGQPLYGYTF
once TRBJ2-1 TRBD1 TRBV28 TGTGCCAGCAGTCTTGACAGGGGATACAATGAGCAGTTCTTC CASSLDRGYNEQFF
NA TRBJ2-2 TRBD1 TRBV7-9 TGTGCCAGCAGACCAGGGGGCGGGGAGCTGTTTTTT CASRPGGGELFF
NA TRBJ2-3 NA TRBV7-9 TGTGCCAGCAGCTCCAGAGACTCCACAGATACGCAGTATTTT CASSSRDSTDTQYF
NA TRBJ2-2 NA TRBV7-2 TGTGCCAGCAGCTTAGCTGGGGGGGGGCTGAACACCGGGGAGCTGTTTTTT CASSLAGGGLNTGELFF
NA TRBJ1-2 TRBD1 TRBV6-5 TGTGCCAGCAGCCGGCAGGGGGCCAGTGGCTACACCTTC CASSRQGASGYTF
NA TRBJ2-1 TRBD2 TRBV7-8 TGTGCCAGCAGCCTACTCCCGGCGGGAGGGGTTAACAATGAGCAGTTCTTC CASSLLPAGGVNNEQFF
once TRBJ1-5 NA TRBV19 TGTGCCAGTGGGGAGGAGGGTCCCCAGCATTTT CASGEEGPQHF
few TRBJ1-1 NA TRBV5-6 TGTGCCAGCAGCTTAGGGAGGGGGGCTGAAGCTTTCTTT CASSLGRGAEAFF
NA TRBJ2-1 TRBD1 TRBV5-1 TGCGCCAGCAGCATACCCGGACAGGGTGACGAGCAGTTCTTC CASSIPGQGDEQFF
NA TRBJ2-1 NA TRBV11-3 TGTGCCAGCAGCTCAAAGGGGGGGGCGCAGATCGGCGATGAGCAGTTCTTC CASSSKGGAQIGDEQFF
NA TRBJ2-7 TRBD2 TRBV2 TGTGCCAGCCGGTTGCGGGGGGTAGCGGGAGCCTACGAGCAGTACTTC CASRLRGVAGAYEQYF